Below, 2 T cell receptor beta chains from the same sample are listed, as sequenced in a study of T cell clonality in common variable immunodeficiency. The table came from immunoSEQ multiplex PCR; TCRdb's copy has only in-frame clones and leaves some out. The record shows tens of thousands of clones for this sample, with no singletons present. The sequencing input was peripheral blood mononuclear cells. The receptors were sampled from a person between 18 and 75 years old in good health.

The table lists this clone with many counts. Read data end 3 residues before the CDR3 end; the end is taken from the germline J gene. The chain has TRBV30 and TRBJ1-6, with D perhaps matching TRBD1 (6 bases). The CDR3 spans 14 residues. V was shortened by 4 bases and J by 5 bases, with 12 bases between the two germline ends. Germline-derived CDR1 and CDR2 are GTSNPN and SVGIG (reference sequence). The CDR3 sequence is CAWNPGANNSPLHF. The sequenced CDR3 bases are TGTGCCTGGAACCCAGGGGCTAATAATTCACCC.

This clone was seen ten or more times. The read falls 3 residues short of the CDR3 end, and the missing part is taken from the germline J gene. V gene TRBV30 combines with J gene TRBJ1-2, with D perhaps TRBD1 (5 bases). Trimming left V 0 bases short and J 4 bases short, with 12 bases between. The length of the CDR3 is 14 residues. Per germline, CDR1 GTSNPN and CDR2 SVGIG (reference sequence). The sequenced part of the CDR3 DNA is TGTGCCTGGAGTGTACTATCGGGGGGCTATGGC. Protein sequence: CAWSVLSGGYG. The whole CDR3 region reads CAWSVLSGGYGYTF.